This record covers a single T cell receptor (beta chain). The sample is drawn from a study of shared clonotypes between healthy human individuals. CDR3 length equals 13 residues. The J segment lost 4 bases and the V segment lost 6 bases, leaving 3 bases of the junction unmatched. Germline values: CDR1 LNHDA, CDR2 SQIVND (reference sequence). Sequenced by immunoSEQ multiplex PCR; TCRdb stores in-frame clones only, minus some. The sample lists some 480,000 clones, roughly 78% occurring once. The receptor comes from a woman between 40 and 50 years old in good health. Some clones in this sample may be carry-over from other donors' samples. Source material: PBMCs. The chain employs TRBV19 and TRBJ1-5, with TRBD1 matching over 7 bases. The CDR3 protein is CASSRDSNQPQHF. CDR3 DNA sequence: TGTGCCAGTAGCCGGGACAGTAATCAGCCCCAGCATTTT.